One and the same sample provided the 7 T cell receptor beta chains below, sequenced in a study of cytomegalovirus exposure and HLA in healthy donors. The study ran its PCR with 60 Vbeta and 13 Jbeta primers. Data came from immunoSEQ multiplex PCR; TCRdb stores just in-frame clones and leaves some out. The sample has some 85,000 clones; 65% to 85% are singletons. Sequenced: PBMCs. Receptors originate from a woman aged 50 to 65 in good health and CMV-seronegative.

The V call is TRBV30, the J call TRBJ2-1; 11 bases align to TRBD2. The CDR3 spans 14 residues. Germline V CDR1 and CDR2: GTSNPN, SVGIG (reference sequence). The junction had 3 bases not matched to a gene; V was cut back by 2 bases and J by 6 bases. The CDR3 is CAWSRSGGANEQFF. CDR3 nucleotides: TGTGCCTGGAGTCGTAGCGGGGGGGCCAATGAGCAGTTCTTC.

The chain is built from TRBV5-1 and TRBJ2-5, with TRBD1 identical over 10 bases. Trimming at V came to 4 bases and at J to 2 bases, leaving 5 bases not matched to a gene. Germline V gene sequence: CDR1 SGHRS, CDR2 YFSETQ. The CDR3 loop spans 15 amino acids. CDR3 sequence (DNA): TGCGCCAGCAGCGCGATGGGACAGGGGCAAGAGACCCAGTACTTC. This codes for CASSAMGQGQETQYF.

This clone was detected only a few times. The chain uses TRBV11-2 and TRBJ2-5; D possibly corresponds to TRBD2 (6 bases). V was pared by 1 base and J by 2 bases, with 23 bases between. Germline V gene sequence: CDR1 SGHAT, CDR2 FQNNGV. The CDR3 is 19 amino acids. The DNA of the CDR3 is TGTGCCAGCAGCTTAGTCTCGGGGGACTTCATAAACAAACAAGAGACCCAGTACTTC. Translated: CASSLVSGDFINKQETQYF.

This chain links TRBV7-2 with TRBJ2-7, with D tentatively TRBD1 (5 bases). Trimming removed 5 bases from V and 4 bases from J, with 9 bases in between. Germline V lookup: CDR1 SGHTA, CDR2 FQGNSA. CDR3 length: 12 residues. The CDR3 DNA reads TGTGCCAGCAGCGGAAGGGGATACGAGCAGTACTTC. Encoded protein: CASSGRGYEQYF.

The rearrangement uses TRBV11-2 and TRBJ1-5; D not resolved. This CDR3 is built from 14 residues. Germline V gene sequence: CDR1 SGHAT, CDR2 FQNNGV. With 0 bases removed from V and 9 bases from J, the gap between germline ends came to 12 bases. DNA for the CDR3: TGTGCCAGCAGCTTAGATACGGGGTTGTGGCCCCAGCATTTT. Its protein is CASSLDTGLWPQHF. Drawing the rest from reference TRBV11-2 and TRBJ1-5, the complete variable domain is EAGVAQSPRYKIIEKRQSVAFWCNPISGHATLYWYQQILGQGPKLLIQFQNNGVVDDSQLPKDRFSAERLKGVDSTLKIQPAKLEDSAVYLCASSLDTGLWPQHFGDGTRLSIL.

The chain is built from TRBV19 and TRBJ2-1; D may be TRBD1 (6 bases). Trimming pared 6 bases from V and 1 base from J, leaving 16 bases between. Per germline, CDR1 LNHDA and CDR2 SQIVND (reference sequence). This CDR3 is 16 amino acids long. CDR3 nucleotide sequence: TGTGCCAGTAGAGGCGTTGGGGACATGTCCTACAATGAGCAGTTCTTC. As protein: CASRGVGDMSYNEQFF.

The gene calls are TRBV5-4 and TRBJ2-3; 8 positions match TRBD2. The trim removed 1 base at V and 1 base at J, leaving 2 bases unmatched. Germline CDR1 and CDR2: SGHNT and YYREEE (reference sequence). The CDR3 loop spans 15 amino acids. The DNA of the CDR3 is TGTGCCAGCAGCTTGACGCGGGGGGGCACAGATACGCAGTATTTT. This sequence encodes CASSLTRGGTDTQYF.